This TCR beta chain comes out of a study of blood T cell repertoires in COVID-19. Study at large: From T cells, B-cell-depleted T cells, or PBMCs came the material, which was cDNA or gDNA.

The germline CDR1 and CDR2 sequences are SEHNR and FQNEAQ (reference sequence). The CDR3 runs to 15 residues. V lost 4 bases to trimming and J lost 4 bases, with 14 bases between them. Authors' processing steps: Amplification from reference gene primers served as the basis for estimated nucleated cell counts. Generated by immunoSEQ multiplex PCR, the TCRdb table keeps only in-frame clones and is missing some. V and J calls and clone size are given by that table; D and trimming were obtained from the DNA. The profile shows about 160,000 clones, roughly 87% of them singletons. This TCR was sampled from a woman aged 55-75 years with active or convalescent COVID-19. J is TRBJ1-5 and V is TRBV7-9; D not resolved. Sequencing was performed on peripheral blood. In DNA form, the CDR3 reads TGTGCCAGCAGCTCCTACCGGGGAGGGAATCAGCCCCAGCATTTT. Its protein product is CASSSYRGGNQPQHF.